Each of the 26 T cell receptor beta chains below was sequenced from the same sample in a study of neurological immune-mediated disorders. As to time point: longitudinal time-point 1 (baseline). TCRdb used MiXCR to reprocess the 5' RACE reads, holding one entry per CDR3 protein. The table records fewer than 55,000 distinct CDR3 sequences, over 8% of them present only once. Input material: PBMCs. These receptors were taken from a middle-aged woman in good health.

In this sample, this clonotype turned up many times. This chain uses TRBV7-9 with TRBJ2-1; 11 nucleotides line up with TRBD2. V shed 6 bases, J shed 5 bases, and the junction held 9 bases outside the gene matches. CDR3 length: 16 residues. Germline loops: CDR1 SEHNR, CDR2 FQNEAQ (reference sequence). The CDR3 spells CASSRASGGSNNEQFF. CDR3 nucleotides: TGTGCCAGCAGTCGTGCTAGCGGGGGGTCTAACAATGAGCAGTTCTTC. The whole variable domain, remainder taken from reference TRBV7-9 and TRBJ2-1, is DTGVSQNPRHKITKRGQNVTFRCDPISEHNRLYWYRQTLGQGPEFLTYFQNEAQLEKSRLLSDRFSAERPKGSFSTLEIQRTEQGDSAMYLCASSRASGGSNNEQFFGPGTRLTVL.

This clonotype has at least ten counts. This sequence joins TRBV5-1 and TRBJ2-7; D is undetermined. Germline V gives CDR1 SGHRS, CDR2 YFSETQ. V was cut by 4 bases and J by 4 bases, with 12 bases left in between. The CDR3 runs to 13 residues. CDR3 in DNA: TGCGCCAGCAGCCCGATGTTGGGGTACGAGCAGTACTTC. Protein product: CASSPMLGYEQYF.

In this sample, this clonotype turned up many times. The chain joins TRBV5-1 to TRBJ2-5; 10 bases are a match to TRBD1. CDR1 is SGHRS and CDR2 is YFSETQ in the germline V gene. The CDR3 runs to 17 residues. J gave up 4 bases and V 4 bases, and 13 bases lay outside the gene matches. CDR3: CASSIRDRGISRETQYF. CDR3 bases: TGCGCCAGCAGCATCCGGGACAGGGGTATATCGCGAGAGACCCAGTACTTC.

Many counts were recorded for this clonotype. CDR3 bases: TGTGCCACCAGCGCCCGGGTGGATGAAAAACTGTTTTTT. This codes for CATSARVDEKLFF. The rearrangement joins TRBV15 to TRBJ1-4; D not resolved. The CDR3 runs 13 residues. Germline V CDR1 and CDR2: LNHNV, YYDKDF (reference sequence). V was pared by 5 bases and J by 6 bases, with 10 bases between.

This clonotype occurred many times. The V and J genes are TRBV4-3 and TRBJ2-7, with D perhaps given as TRBD1 or TRBD2 (5 bases each). Per the germline V gene, CDR1 is LGHNA and CDR2 is YSLEER. V lost 1 base and J 2 bases, leaving 15 bases between the germline ends. CDR3 length equals 16 residues. The DNA for the CDR3 is TGCGCCAGCAGCCAAGTTCACAGGACTGGCCCCTACGAGCAGTACTTC. Translated, it gives CASSQVHRTGPYEQYF.

There are many counts of this clonotype. The chain joins TRBV6-2 or TRBV6-3 to TRBJ2-4; no definite D call. Between the trimmed V and J ends, which lost 7 bases and 1 base, there was a span of 8 bases. The CDR3 spans 13 residues. Germline loops: CDR1 MNHEY, CDR2 SVGEGT. The CDR3 DNA follows: TGTGCCAGCACAAACACGGCCAAAAACATTCAGTACTTC. Protein product: CASTNTAKNIQYF.

This clonotype was found many times. This rearrangement joins TRBV7-2 to TRBJ1-6, with 7 bases identical to TRBD1. Germline CDR1 SGHTA, CDR2 FQGNSA. After removal of 5 bases from V and 14 bases from J, the junction contained 6 bases not matched to a gene. This CDR3 has 12 residues. The CDR3 protein is CASSRQGSTLHF. The CDR3 DNA reads TGTGCCAGCAGCCGACAGGGTAGCACCCTCCACTTT.

J is TRBJ2-3 and V is TRBV10-3; tentatively, D is TRBD1 or TRBD2 (7 bases each). CDR3 length: 15 amino acids. V lost 11 bases and J lost 4, with 22 bases in between. Germline-derived CDR1 and CDR2 are ENHRY and SYGVKD. The CDR3 spells CAVSDPGGEADTQYF. CDR3 nucleotide sequence: TGTGCCGTAAGTGATCCAGGGGGGGAAGCAGATACGCAGTATTTT.

This clonotype has a count of ten or more. The CDR3 DNA follows: TGCGCCAGCAGCCACCACCATACCGGGACTAGCGGGGGGCACGGTAGATTCTTC. Amino acid sequence: CASSHHHTGTSGGHGRFF. The chain joins TRBV5-1 to TRBJ2-1; 15 positions agree with TRBD2. Germline V gene lookup returns CDR1 SGHRS and CDR2 YFSETQ. The CDR3 runs 18 residues. V was pared by 4 bases and J by 16 bases, with 21 bases of the junction left unmatched.

In this sample, this clonotype turned up many times. This chain's CDR3 is CASSSTGYTEAFF. The CDR3 DNA follows: TGTGCCAGCAGTTCCACAGGTTACACTGAAGCTTTCTTT. This chain uses TRBV12-3 or TRBV12-4 with TRBJ1-1; weak D call: TRBD1 (5 bases). This CDR3 contains 13 residues. The V end lost 4 bases, the J end lost 3 bases, and 9 bases lay between the germline ends.

The chain employs TRBV7-3 and TRBJ2-7; the match to TRBD2 covers 7 bases. Germline trimming cut 5 bases from V and 1 base from J; bases unmatched to any gene: 5. The CDR3 sequence is 14 residues long. Germline CDR1 and CDR2: SGHTA and FQGTGA. The CDR3 DNA is TGTGCCAGCAGCCAGGTCGGGGGGTCCTACGAGCAGTACTTC. It yields the protein CASSQVGGSYEQYF.

The table lists this clonotype with many counts. Just one base apart from a much larger clone, this may be a read error. The V and J genes are TRBV12-3 or TRBV12-4 and TRBJ1-1, with 8 bases identical to TRBD1. The CDR3 runs to 12 residues. The V segment lost 5 bases and the J segment 9 bases; nucleotides outside the gene matches: 5. For the CDR3, the DNA is TGTGCCAGCAGTATGCGACAGGGGAAAGCTTTCTTT. Its protein is CASSMRQGKAFF.

This clonotype appeared many times. V gene TRBV12-3 or TRBV12-4 combines with J gene TRBJ2-1; D remains unclear. V was trimmed by 5 bases and J by 10 bases, leaving 15 bases between them. This CDR3 is built from 13 residues. The CDR3 DNA reads TGTGCCAGCAGTCCCTGGACGGATACCGAGCAGTTCTTC. Protein product: CASSPWTDTEQFF.

This clonotype has at least ten counts. This chain uses TRBV10-2 with TRBJ1-2; D may be TRBD1 (5 bases). The CDR3 is made up of 14 amino acids. From germline, CDR1 is WSHSY and CDR2 SAAADI. The germline V and J ends were trimmed by 0 bases and 9 bases, with 14 bases remaining between them. CDR3 bases: TGCGCCAGCAGTGAGTCTGGGACTGGAGGACGCTACACCTTC. It codes for CASSESGTGGRYTF.

This clonotype occurred many times. The rearrangement joins TRBV7-9 to TRBJ2-1; 10 bases are shared with TRBD2. CDR1 is SEHNR, CDR2 FQNEAQ, per germline (reference sequence). Unmatched junction bases numbered 6, after V lost 3 bases and J lost 4 bases. CDR3 length: 16 amino acids. CDR3 sequence: CASSFSAGGPYNEQFF. Written as DNA, the CDR3 is TGTGCCAGCAGCTTTTCAGCGGGGGGGCCATACAATGAGCAGTTCTTC.

This clonotype is medium-sized in the sample. The gene calls are TRBV24-1 and TRBJ1-2, with TRBD1 identical over 7 bases. The CDR3 consists of 15 residues. CDR1 is KGHDR and CDR2 is SFDVKD in the germline V gene. J gave up 3 bases and V 3 bases, and 6 bases lay outside the gene matches. The CDR3 sequence: CATSDAGQADYGYTF. Written as DNA, the CDR3 is TGTGCCACCAGTGATGCAGGACAGGCGGACTATGGCTACACCTTC.

This clonotype was counted ten times or more. This chain connects TRBV3-1 to TRBJ2-1; D possibly corresponds to TRBD2 (5 bases). The germline V and J ends were trimmed by 3 bases and 2 bases, with 14 bases remaining between them. CDR3 size: 16 residues. Per the germline V gene, CDR1 is LGHDT and CDR2 is YNNKEL (reference sequence). The CDR3 DNA follows: TGTGCCAGCAGCCATACCGGGGAAAGCCCCTACAATGAGCAGTTCTTC. Translated, it gives CASSHTGESPYNEQFF.

This clonotype was seen repeatedly, ten times or more. The V and J genes are TRBV12-3 or TRBV12-4 and TRBJ2-5, with 9 bases fitting TRBD1. This CDR3 region has 14 residues. V lost 6 bases and J lost 2; bases outside the gene matches: 4. The chain's CDR3 is CASRRDRVQETQYF. The CDR3 region has the DNA TGTGCCAGCAGGCGGGACAGGGTTCAAGAGACCCAGTACTTC.

This clonotype was seen ten or more times. The rearrangement links TRBV13 to TRBJ1-2; maybe TRBD1 (5 bases). The CDR3 is 14 amino acids. V was cut by 1 base and J by 3 bases, with 9 bases left in between. Germline lookup yields CDR1 PRHDT and CDR2 FYEKMQ (reference sequence). The CDR3 is CASSLVGVDYGYTF. The CDR3 coding sequence is TGTGCCAGCAGCTTAGTAGGGGTGGACTATGGCTACACCTTC.

This clonotype was recorded many times. This sequence joins TRBV5-5 and TRBJ1-1; no definite D call. Germline V gene data show CDR1 as SGHKS and CDR2 as YYEKEE (reference sequence). This CDR3 is built from 14 residues. Trimming removed 1 base at V and 5 bases at J, with 12 bases between. The CDR3 loop is CASSLYSQGTEAFF. For the CDR3, the DNA is TGTGCCAGCAGCTTGTACTCCCAAGGGACTGAAGCTTTCTTT.

This clonotype was observed at least ten times. The rearrangement joins TRBV29-1 to TRBJ1-1, with 10 bases that match TRBD1. There are 14 residues in the CDR3. Germline trimming cut 4 bases from V and 6 bases from J; bases unmatched to any gene: 8. Per germline, CDR1 SQVTM and CDR2 ANQGSEA. CDR3 amino acids: CSVGQGAQVAEAFF. The CDR3, as DNA: TGCAGCGTTGGACAGGGGGCGCAGGTTGCTGAAGCTTTCTTT.

There are many counts of this clonotype. V is TRBV29-1 and J is TRBJ2-3; D gene uncertain. Looked up from germline, CDR1 is SQVTM and CDR2 is ANQGSEA. V was pared by 4 bases and J by 2 bases, with 13 bases between. This CDR3 has 14 residues. CDR3 sequence reads: CSVVILLYTDTQYF. CDR3 coding DNA: TGCAGCGTTGTTATCTTACTTTACACAGATACGCAGTATTTT.

This clonotype appeared once. A much larger clone sits a single nucleotide away, making a read error possible. This chain links TRBV5-1 with TRBJ1-4; the D gene is possibly TRBD1 (6 bases). V gave up 5 bases and J gave up 8 bases, with 16 bases separating them. Germline values: CDR1 SGHRS, CDR2 YFSETQ. The CDR3 is 14 residues long. In DNA, the CDR3 is TGCGCCAGCAGGCCGGGACATGGAAGGGAAAAACTGTTTTTT. It specifies CASRPGHGREKLFF.

Ten or more counts support this clonotype. The CDR3 DNA reads TGTGCCAGCAGCTTAGTGCTCCACGAGCAGTACTTC. This sequence encodes CASSLVLHEQYF. The chain links TRBV7-8 to TRBJ2-7; D gene uncertain. Germline assignment: CDR1 SGHVS and CDR2 FQNEAQ. The V end lost 1 base, the J end lost 5 bases, and 6 bases lay between the germline ends. The CDR3 sequence is 12 residues long.

This clonotype occurred many times. For the CDR3, the DNA is TGCAGTGCTCAGGGGTTCACAGATACGCAGTATTTT. As protein: CSAQGFTDTQYF. This chain joins TRBV20-1 and TRBJ2-3; TRBD1 is a possible D gene (6 bases). The germline gives CDR1 DFQATT, CDR2 SNEGSKA (reference sequence). The V and J ends lost 5 bases and 2 bases respectively, with 8 bases between them. This CDR3 is built from 12 residues.

This clonotype has at least ten counts. The J gene is TRBJ2-3, the V gene TRBV20-1, with 11 bases aligning to TRBD2. CDR3 length: 16 amino acids. J was trimmed by 3 bases and V by 3 bases; bases with no gene match: 8. The V gene's germline CDR1 is DFQATT and CDR2 SNEGSKA (reference sequence). CDR3 region: CSAREGLAVATDTQYF. CDR3 bases: TGCAGTGCTAGGGAGGGACTAGCGGTGGCGACAGATACGCAGTATTTT.